This T cell receptor (beta chain) was captured in a study of blood T cells in healthy people across ages. This clonotype appeared many times. A second PCR of roughly 7 to 11 cycles used a sample-barcoded 5' primer and a J-beta primer mix. Every cDNA molecule carried a tag from a template-switch adaptor bearing 12 random nucleotides. No fewer than 3 million CDR3-containing paired-end reads came from each sample. TCRdb itself ran the 5' RACE reads through MiXCR, one entry per CDR3 protein. The data hold approximately 670,000 distinct CDR3 sequences, with 35% to 50% observed a single time. Germline lookup yields CDR1 DFQATT and CDR2 SNEGSKA (reference sequence). This CDR3 has 14 residues. V was cut by 6 bases and J by 0 bases, with 12 bases left in between.

Sequencing was performed on blood. The gene calls are TRBV20-1 and TRBJ2-1; TRBD2 is a possible D gene (6 bases). This TCR was sampled from a man older than 75 in good health. The CDR3 sequence is CSAYGGSSYNEQFF. CDR3 coding DNA: TGCAGTGCCTACGGGGGAAGCTCCTACAATGAGCAGTTCTTC.